This T cell receptor beta chain was captured in a study of tumor and adjacent non-tumor tissue in lung cancer. Study findings and constraints: Compared with tumor, normal lung showed significantly lower TCR diversity. Tumor repertoires had a smaller top 100 clone share than normal lung.

This clonotype is medium-sized by share. Its target is unknown. TCRbeta libraries were built with three rounds of nested PCR, modified from ARM-PCR. MiXCR was run by TCRdb on the multiplex PCR reads, yielding one entry per CDR3 protein. The sample comprises 95,000 to 150,000 distinct CDR3 sequences, about 66% of which are singletons, and roughly 12% rests with the top ten. This sample's RNA came from whole unsorted tissue. The CDR3 contains 18 residues. Germline CDR1 SGHAT, CDR2 FQDESV (reference sequence). The J segment lost 7 bases and the V segment lost 5 bases, leaving 20 bases of the junction unmatched.

The sequencing input was lung tumor tissue. The receptor was derived from a man aged 30 to 45 with non-small cell lung cancer. V is TRBV11-1 and J is TRBJ2-1, with 7 bases fitting TRBD2. The CDR3 DNA reads as TGTGCCAGCAGCCACCCTGAGGGTTTTGCGGGAGCTGTGAATGAGCAGTTCTTC. It translates to CASSHPEGFAGAVNEQFF.